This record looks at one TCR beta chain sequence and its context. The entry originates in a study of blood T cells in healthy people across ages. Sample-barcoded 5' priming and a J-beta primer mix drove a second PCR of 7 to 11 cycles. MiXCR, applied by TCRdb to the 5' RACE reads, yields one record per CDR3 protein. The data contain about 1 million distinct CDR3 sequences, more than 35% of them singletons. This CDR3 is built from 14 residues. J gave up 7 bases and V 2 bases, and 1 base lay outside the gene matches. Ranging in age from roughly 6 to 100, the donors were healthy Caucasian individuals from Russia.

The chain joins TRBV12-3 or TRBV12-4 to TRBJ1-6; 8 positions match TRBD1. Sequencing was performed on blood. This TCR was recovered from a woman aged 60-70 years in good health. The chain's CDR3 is CASSLQGANSPLHF. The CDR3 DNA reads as TGTGCCAGCAGTTTACAGGGGGCCAATTCACCCCTCCACTTT.